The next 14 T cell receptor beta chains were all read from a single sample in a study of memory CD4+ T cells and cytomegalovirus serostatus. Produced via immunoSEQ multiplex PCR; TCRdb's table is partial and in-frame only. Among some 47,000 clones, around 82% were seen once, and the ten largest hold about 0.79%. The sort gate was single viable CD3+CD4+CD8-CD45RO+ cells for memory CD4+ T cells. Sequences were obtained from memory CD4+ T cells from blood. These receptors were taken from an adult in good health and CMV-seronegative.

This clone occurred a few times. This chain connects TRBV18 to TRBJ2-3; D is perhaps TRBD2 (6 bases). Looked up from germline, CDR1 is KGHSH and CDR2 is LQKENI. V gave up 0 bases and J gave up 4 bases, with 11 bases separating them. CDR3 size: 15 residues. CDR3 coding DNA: TGTGCCAGCTCACCACCGGGGGGTAGGCCAGATACGCAGTATTTT. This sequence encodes CASSPPGGRPDTQYF.

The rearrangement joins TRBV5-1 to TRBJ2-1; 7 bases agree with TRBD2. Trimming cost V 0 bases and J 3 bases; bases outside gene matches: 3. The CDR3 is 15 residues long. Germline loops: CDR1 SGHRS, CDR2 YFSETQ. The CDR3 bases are TGCGCCAGCAGCTTGGTGGGGGGGAACTACAATGAGCAGTTCTTC. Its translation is CASSLVGGNYNEQFF.

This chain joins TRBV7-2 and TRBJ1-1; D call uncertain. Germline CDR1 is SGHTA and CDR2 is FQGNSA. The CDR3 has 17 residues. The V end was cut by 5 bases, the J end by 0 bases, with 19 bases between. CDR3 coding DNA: TGTGCCAGCAGCCCATCTTTGACGGCCGCAATGAACACTGAAGCTTTCTTT. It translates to CASSPSLTAAMNTEAFF.

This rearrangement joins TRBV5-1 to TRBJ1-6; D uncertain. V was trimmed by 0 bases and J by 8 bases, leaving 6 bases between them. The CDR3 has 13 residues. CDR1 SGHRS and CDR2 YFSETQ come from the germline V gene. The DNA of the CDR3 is TGCGCCAGCAGCTTGGCCGATGATTCACCCCTCCACTTT. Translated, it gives CASSLADDSPLHF.

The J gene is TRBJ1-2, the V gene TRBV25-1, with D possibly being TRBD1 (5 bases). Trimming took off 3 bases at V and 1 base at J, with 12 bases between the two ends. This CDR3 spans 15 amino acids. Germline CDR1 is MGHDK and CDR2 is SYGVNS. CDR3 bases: TGTGCCAGCAGTGACGCGACAGTGTTTAACTATGGCTACACCTTC. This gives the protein CASSDATVFNYGYTF.

In nucleotides, the CDR3 is TGTGCCAGTAGTAGTCTGGCACCCTACGAGCAGTACTTC. This translates into CASSSLAPYEQYF. V is TRBV19 and J is TRBJ2-7; D remains unclear. The germline CDR1 and CDR2 sequences are LNHDA and SQIVND (reference sequence). V lost 4 bases, J lost 2 bases, and 9 bases lay in between. The CDR3 runs 13 residues.

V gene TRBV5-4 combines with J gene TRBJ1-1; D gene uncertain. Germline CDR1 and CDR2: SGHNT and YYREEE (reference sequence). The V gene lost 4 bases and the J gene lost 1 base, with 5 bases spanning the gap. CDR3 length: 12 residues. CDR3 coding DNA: TGTGCCAGCAGCCCCAAGAACACTGAAGCTTTCTTT. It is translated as CASSPKNTEAFF.

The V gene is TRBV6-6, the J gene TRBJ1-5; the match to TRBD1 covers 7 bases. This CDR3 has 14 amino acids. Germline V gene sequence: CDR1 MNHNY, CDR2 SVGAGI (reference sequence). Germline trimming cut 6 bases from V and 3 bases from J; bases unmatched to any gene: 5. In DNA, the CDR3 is TGTGCCAGCAGAGAGACAGGGCCCAATCAGCCCCAGCATTTT. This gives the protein CASRETGPNQPQHF.

This CDR3 is CASSGRQKAYTGELFF. CDR3 DNA sequence: TGTGCCAGCAGCGGAAGGCAGAAGGCGTACACCGGGGAGCTGTTTTTT. V and J are TRBV7-8 and TRBJ2-2; D is ambiguous. Deletions cut 5 bases from V and 3 bases from J, with 16 bases between. Looked up from germline, CDR1 is SGHVS and CDR2 is FQNEAQ. CDR3 length: 16 amino acids.

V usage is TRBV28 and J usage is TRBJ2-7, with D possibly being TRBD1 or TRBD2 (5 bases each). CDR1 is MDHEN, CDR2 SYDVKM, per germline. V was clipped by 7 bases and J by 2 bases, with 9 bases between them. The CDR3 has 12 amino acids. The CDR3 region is CASTRDAYEQYF. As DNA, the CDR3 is TGTGCCAGCACCAGGGACGCCTACGAGCAGTACTTC.

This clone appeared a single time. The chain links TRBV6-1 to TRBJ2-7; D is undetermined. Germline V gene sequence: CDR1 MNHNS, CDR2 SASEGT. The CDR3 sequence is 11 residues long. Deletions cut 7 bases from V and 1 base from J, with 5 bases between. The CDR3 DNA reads TGTGCCAGCACCCAATCCTACGAGCAGTACTTC. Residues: CASTQSYEQYF.

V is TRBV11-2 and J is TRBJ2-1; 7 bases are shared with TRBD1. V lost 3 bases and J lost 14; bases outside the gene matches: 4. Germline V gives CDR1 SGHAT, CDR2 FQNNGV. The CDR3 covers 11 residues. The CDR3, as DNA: TGTGCCAGCAGCTTCCGCCAGGGGGAGTTCTTC. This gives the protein CASSFRQGEFF.

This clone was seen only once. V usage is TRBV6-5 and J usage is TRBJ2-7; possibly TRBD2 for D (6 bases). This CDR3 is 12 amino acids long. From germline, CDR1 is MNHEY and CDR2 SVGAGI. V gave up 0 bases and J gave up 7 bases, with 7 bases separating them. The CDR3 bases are TGTGCCAGCAGTTACTCGGGGAGGGAGCAGTACTTC. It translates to CASSYSGREQYF.

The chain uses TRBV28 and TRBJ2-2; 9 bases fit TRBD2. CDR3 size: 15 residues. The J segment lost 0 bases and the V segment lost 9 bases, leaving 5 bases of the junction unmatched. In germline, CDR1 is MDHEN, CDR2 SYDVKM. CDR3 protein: CASYSGGPNTGELFF. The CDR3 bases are TGTGCCAGTTATAGCGGGGGCCCGAACACCGGGGAGCTGTTTTTT.